The T cell receptor beta chain under discussion was sequenced for a study of blood T cell repertoires in COVID-19. Study-level background: COVID-19 samples, acute and convalescent, were from the United States, Italy and Spain. PBMCs, B-cell-depleted T cells, or T cells were the source of the cDNA or gDNA that made up the material.

Authors' data handling: Amplified reference gene primers provided the basis for estimating nucleated cell counts. Produced via immunoSEQ multiplex PCR; TCRdb's table is partial and in-frame only. That table supplies the V and J calls and clone size; D and trimming were determined from the DNA. The sample carries roughly 100,000 clones, 80% to 90% recorded once. J lost 1 base, V lost 9 bases, and 6 bases had no gene match. CDR1 is SGHRS, CDR2 YFSETQ, per germline. CDR3 length: 14 amino acids. Sample: peripheral blood. This clonotype was sampled from a human donor with COVID-19, enrolled during active disease. The donor label of this sample is uncertain. The chain is built from TRBV5-1 and TRBJ2-1, with 8 bases lining up with TRBD1. CDR3 nucleotide sequence: TGCGCCACCTCGACAGGGGTTTCCTACAATGAGCAGTTCTTC. This gives the protein CATSTGVSYNEQFF.